Listed here are 22 T cell receptor beta chains from one sample, sequenced in a study of naive CD8 T cells in extremely preterm neonates. This table comes from immunoSEQ multiplex PCR, and its TCRdb copy is limited to in-frame clones, with some not included. The sample has several thousand clones, 95% to 98% seen once. Material: naive CD8+ T cells from blood. The receptors were gathered from a human donor in good health.

CDR3: CSASGQEQYF. DNA for the CDR3: TGCAGTGCTAGCGGACAGGAACAGTACTTC. The V gene is TRBV20-1, the J gene TRBJ2-7, with 7 bases fitting TRBD1. This CDR3 has 10 residues. Looked up from germline, CDR1 is DFQATT and CDR2 is SNEGSKA (reference sequence). V lost 3 bases and J lost 10; bases outside the gene matches: 3.

The V and J genes are TRBV5-3 and TRBJ2-7, with 9 bases lining up with TRBD1. TRBV5-3 is known as an ORF, though its function is uncertain. The CDR3 is made up of 16 amino acids. J was trimmed by 0 bases and V by 3 bases; bases with no gene match: 7. CDR3: CARSSTGTGSSYEQYF. The CDR3 nucleotides read TGTGCCAGAAGCTCGACCGGGACAGGGAGCTCCTACGAGCAGTACTTC.

The chain is built from TRBV7-9 and TRBJ2-7; unclear D gene. Germline values: CDR1 SEHNR, CDR2 FQNEAQ (reference sequence). Trimming cost V 4 bases and J 0 bases, with 4 bases left between them. This CDR3 region has 12 residues. CDR3 sequence (DNA): TGTGCCAGCAGCTCGAGCTCCTACGAGCAGTACTTC. This encodes CASSSSSYEQYF.

This clone was detected once. The V gene is TRBV27, the J gene TRBJ2-5; D may be TRBD1 (6 bases). Germline V gene sequence: CDR1 MNHEY, CDR2 SMNVEV (reference sequence). This CDR3 region has 13 residues. V lost 6 bases and J 5 bases, leaving 13 bases between the germline ends. The CDR3 region has the DNA TGTGCCAGCAGCTGGGGGCCGGGGGAGACCCAGTACTTC. Translated: CASSWGPGETQYF.

The chain recombines TRBV6-5 with TRBJ2-3, with 8 bases fitting TRBD2. V lost 5 bases and J lost 5; bases outside the gene matches: 6. Germline assignment: CDR1 MNHEY and CDR2 SVGAGI. This CDR3 spans 14 amino acids. The CDR3 DNA reads TGTGCCAGCAGTCCGCGACTAGCGAAAGATACGCAGTATTTT. It specifies CASSPRLAKDTQYF.

The rearrangement links TRBV7-3 to TRBJ2-7; maybe TRBD2 (5 bases). CDR3 length: 15 residues. V was pared by 1 base and J by 5 bases, with 15 bases between. The germline CDR1 and CDR2 sequences are SGHTA and FQGTGA. In DNA form, the CDR3 reads TGTGCCAGCAGCTTAATGGGAGCCAGGACCGACGAGCAGTACTTC. Amino acid sequence: CASSLMGARTDEQYF.

This clone came up once. V usage is TRBV4-2 and J usage is TRBJ2-7, with 12 bases fitting TRBD2. The CDR3 runs to 16 residues. Trimming at V came to 4 bases and at J to 0 bases, leaving 4 bases not matched to a gene. Germline lookup yields CDR1 LGHNA and CDR2 YNFKEQ. The CDR3, as DNA: TGTGCCAGCAGCCCTACTAGCGGGGGGATCTCCTACGAGCAGTACTTC. It yields the protein CASSPTSGGISYEQYF.

This chain uses TRBV9 with TRBJ1-1, with 8 bases matching TRBD1. In germline, CDR1 is SGDLS, CDR2 YYNGEE. Trimming cost V 4 bases and J 8 bases; bases outside gene matches: 13. The CDR3 sequence is 15 residues long. Here the CDR3 reads CASSPRTGLLGEAFF. CDR3 nucleotide sequence: TGTGCCAGCAGCCCGAGGACAGGGCTATTAGGGGAAGCTTTCTTT.

The chain uses TRBV4-1 and TRBJ2-7, with 8 positions matching TRBD2. CDR1 is MGHRA and CDR2 is YSYEKL in the germline V gene. V trimming: 0 bases; J trimming: 5 bases; junction bases outside the gene matches: 6. The CDR3 loop spans 15 amino acids. This CDR3 is CASSQEGGGIDEQYF. CDR3 coding DNA: TGCGCCAGCAGCCAAGAAGGCGGGGGGATAGACGAGCAGTACTTC.

DNA of the CDR3: TGCGCCAGCAGCCAAGTGGCGGGGGGTCGTGGCTACACCTTC. Translation: CASSQVAGGRGYTF. V usage is TRBV4-3 and J usage is TRBJ1-2; a possible D gene is TRBD1 (5 bases). V was shortened by 1 base and J by 7 bases, with 13 bases between the two germline ends. Germline CDR1 and CDR2: LGHNA and YSLEER. The CDR3 is 14 residues long.

The chain joins TRBV27 to TRBJ1-2; a weak D match, TRBD1 (5 bases). With 4 bases removed from V and 8 bases from J, the gap between germline ends came to 17 bases. Per germline, CDR1 MNHEY and CDR2 SMNVEV (reference sequence). The CDR3 runs to 14 residues. CDR3 protein: CASSWVGGGNGYTF. The CDR3 bases are TGTGCCAGCAGTTGGGTTGGGGGGGGGAACGGCTACACCTTC.

This chain links TRBV11-2 with TRBJ2-5; 9 positions match TRBD2. Germline CDR1 SGHAT, CDR2 FQNNGV. V lost 1 base, J lost 0 bases, and 0 bases stayed unmatched. The CDR3 is 15 amino acids. The CDR3 DNA reads TGTGCCAGCAGCTTAGTAGCGGGGGACCAAGAGACCCAGTACTTC. As protein: CASSLVAGDQETQYF.

The chain employs TRBV27 and TRBJ1-1; 12 bases are a match to TRBD1. This CDR3 spans 16 amino acids. V trimming: 4 bases; J trimming: 5 bases; junction bases outside the gene matches: 8. The V gene's germline CDR1 is MNHEY and CDR2 SMNVEV (reference sequence). The CDR3 reads CASSSRDRGRGTEAFF. In nucleotides, the CDR3 is TGTGCCAGCAGTTCCCGGGACAGGGGGCGCGGGACTGAAGCTTTCTTT.

The chain employs TRBV10-3 and TRBJ2-5, with D possibly TRBD1 on 5 matching bases. The J call may be faulty, since TRBJ2-7 better matches the DNA end. The CDR3 has 15 residues. CDR1 is ENHRY, CDR2 SYGVKD, per germline. In DNA, the CDR3 is TGTGCCATCAGTGAGGGCACAGACAGCTCCTACGAGCAGTACTTC. The encoded protein is CAISEGTDSSYEQYF.

The chain employs TRBV5-6 and TRBJ1-5, with D perhaps TRBD1 (5 bases). V lost 4 bases and J lost 11, with 22 bases in between. Germline V gives CDR1 SGHDT, CDR2 YYEEEE. The CDR3 runs 15 residues. For the CDR3, the DNA is TGTGCCAGCAGCGGGTGGGGGGTGAGAACGGTAGCCCAGCATTTT. As protein: CASSGWGVRTVAQHF. Full variable domain (missing parts from reference TRBV5-6 and TRBJ1-5): DAGVTQSPTHLIKTRGQQVTLRCSPKSGHDTVSWYQQALGQGPQFIFQYYEEEERQRGNFPDRFSGHQFPNYSSELNVNALLLGDSALYLCASSGWGVRTVAQHFGDGTRLSIL.

This clone was counted a single time. The chain combines TRBV7-3 with TRBJ1-6, with D unresolved. V was shortened by 5 bases and J by 7 bases, with 21 bases between the two germline ends. The CDR3 has 17 residues. Germline V gene data show CDR1 as SGHTA and CDR2 as FQGTGA. Written as DNA, the CDR3 is TGTGCCAGCAGCAAACAACGGCGGGGTGTAAGGAATTCACCCCTCCACTTT. Translating it yields CASSKQRRGVRNSPLHF.

The CDR3 region is CASSVGKNPNEKLFF. The CDR3, as DNA: TGTGCCAGCAGCGTCGGGAAAAACCCAAATGAAAAACTGTTTTTT. This chain uses TRBV5-4 with TRBJ1-4; D unresolved. Trimming took off 4 bases at V and 5 bases at J, with 15 bases between the two ends. Germline CDR1 and CDR2: SGHNT and YYREEE (reference sequence). This CDR3 has 15 residues.

CDR3 loop: CASSQEGHYYTF. The DNA of the CDR3 is TGCGCCAGCAGCCAAGAAGGACATTACTACACCTTC. This chain links TRBV4-1 with TRBJ1-2; weak D call: TRBD1 (5 bases). The CDR3 covers 12 residues. V gave up 0 bases and J gave up 10 bases, with 9 bases separating them. CDR1 is MGHRA, CDR2 YSYEKL, per germline.

V usage is TRBV11-1 and J usage is TRBJ1-1; D is possibly TRBD1 (5 bases). Germline CDR1 and CDR2: SGHAT and FQDESV (reference sequence). The CDR3 is 15 residues long. The V and J ends lost 6 bases and 0 bases respectively, with 14 bases between them. The CDR3 spells CASSYRTQLNTEAFF. The CDR3 DNA is TGTGCCAGCAGTTATCGGACACAGCTGAACACTGAAGCTTTCTTT.

V usage is TRBV21-1 and J usage is TRBJ2-1; TRBD2, the table's D call, lacks a check against the DNA. TRBV21-1 represents a pseudogene. There are 16 residues in the CDR3. CDR3 in DNA: TGTGCCAGCAGCAGCCCTAGCGGCCAGCCCCACAATGAGCAGTTCTTC. Residues: CASSSPSGQPHNEQFF.

The DNA of the CDR3 is TGTGCCAGCAGTTACTCGAGTGGGGCGACCACTGAAGCTTTCTTT. Protein: CASSYSSGATTEAFF. The rearrangement joins TRBV6-5 to TRBJ1-1; TRBD1 might be the D (5 bases). Trimming shortened V by 0 bases and J by 4 bases, and 12 bases separated the two germline ends. Germline CDR1 and CDR2: MNHEY and SVGAGI. CDR3 size: 15 residues.

The CDR3 loop reads CASSIALGGLYEQYF. The CDR3 DNA reads TGTGCCAGTAGTATAGCTTTAGGGGGCCTATACGAGCAGTACTTC. The chain links TRBV19 to TRBJ2-5, with TRBD1 identical over 7 bases. The tail of the sequence fits TRBJ2-7 better, so the J call may be wrong. The germline V gene has CDR1 LNHDA and CDR2 SQIVND (reference sequence). The CDR3 has 15 residues.